These 15 T cell receptor beta chains were all obtained from the same sample, sequenced in a study of breast tumors, draining lymph nodes, adjacent tissues. TCRdb reanalysed the multiplex PCR reads using MiXCR and keeps one entry per CDR3 protein. Of approximately 230,000 distinct CDR3 sequences listed, less than 35% are singletons. Breast cancer patients provided tissue from their axillary draining lymph nodes. The sample taken for sequencing was axillary lymph node tissue. Receptors originate from a female donor with breast cancer. Some clones in this sample may be carry-over from other donors' samples.

This clonotype showed up just a few times. A much larger clone lies a single base off, so this may be a read error. This likely comes from a read error, as the CDR3 has no conserved phenylalanine or tryptophan at its end. The rearrangement uses TRBV19 and TRBJ1-5, with D possibly matching TRBD1 (6 bases). V lost 5 bases to trimming and J lost 0 bases, with 14 bases between them. There are 16 residues in the CDR3. Per germline, CDR1 LNHDA and CDR2 SQIVND (reference sequence). The CDR3 DNA reads as TGTGCCAGTAGTGTCGGGACACCTTATAGCAATCAGCCCCAGCATTCT. The encoded protein is CASSVGTPYSNQPQHS.

A note on this clonotype: The CDR3 ends on some other residue instead of the conserved phenylalanine or tryptophan, so this is likely a read error. The chain recombines TRBV5-4 with TRBJ2-5; D tentatively reads TRBD1 or TRBD2 (5 bases each). V dropped 2 bases and J dropped 2 bases, with 10 bases sitting between them. CDR1 is SGHNT and CDR2 is YYREEE in the germline V gene (reference sequence). This CDR3 has 14 residues. The CDR3 DNA is TGTGCCAGCAGCTTTCCCGGGGCTCAAGAGACCCAGTACCTC. It translates to CASSFPGAQETQYL.

This clonotype occurred a few times. Sequence at one end of the junction differs from germline and may be a read error. CDR3 residues: CASSHSRVSYEQYF. In nucleotides, the CDR3 is TGTGCCAGCAGTCACTCGAGGGTGTCCTACGAGCAGTACTTC. The gene calls are TRBV6-5 and TRBJ2-7; D perhaps matches TRBD2 (5 bases). Germline V lookup: CDR1 MNHEY, CDR2 SVGAGI. The CDR3 has 14 residues.

This clonotype has only a few counts. V gene TRBV28 combines with J gene TRBJ2-7, with TRBD2 matching 7 bases. J gave up 5 bases and V 7 bases, and 8 bases lay outside the gene matches. In germline, CDR1 is MDHEN, CDR2 SYDVKM. This CDR3 spans 13 amino acids. The CDR3 nucleotides read TGTGCCAGCACGACGGGCGGGAGCCACGAGCAGTACTTC. Translated, it gives CASTTGGSHEQYF.

This chain joins TRBV6-6 and TRBJ2-7; 8 bases are a match to TRBD2. V gave up 5 bases and J gave up 3 bases; unmatched junction bases: 6. Germline assignment: CDR1 MNHNY and CDR2 SVGAGI (reference sequence). The CDR3 runs to 14 residues. The CDR3 bases are TGTGCCAGCAGTCCGGGGGGGGCCTTCTACGAGCAGTACTTC. Encoded protein: CASSPGGAFYEQYF.

The gene calls are TRBV7-9 and TRBJ1-4, with D maybe TRBD1 (5 bases). CDR3 length: 17 amino acids. Germline lookup yields CDR1 SEHNR and CDR2 FQNEAQ (reference sequence). V lost 1 base and J lost 5, with 17 bases in between. The CDR3 coding sequence is TGTGCCAGCAGCTTAGTCGGACAAGGGATGAGAAATGAAAAACTGTTTTTT. Translated: CASSLVGQGMRNEKLFF. Filled out from reference TRBV7-9 and TRBJ1-4, the complete variable domain reads DTGVSQNPRHKITKRGQNVTFRCDPISEHNRLYWYRQTLGQGPEFLTYFQNEAQLEKSRLLSDRFSAERPKGSFSTLEIQRTEQGDSAMYLCASSLVGQGMRNEKLFFGSGTQLSVL.

CDR3: CASSQGLAAGRETQYF. CDR3 nucleotides: TGTGCCAGCAGTCAAGGACTAGCGGCGGGCCGAGAGACCCAGTACTTC. The chain couples TRBV11-2 to TRBJ2-5, with 10 bases identical to TRBD2. CDR1 SGHAT and CDR2 FQNNGV come from the germline V gene. The V gene end was trimmed by 6 bases and the J gene end by 4 bases; junction bases not matched to a gene: 11. The CDR3 has 16 residues.

This clonotype was seen repeatedly, ten times or more. The chain links TRBV9 to TRBJ2-5; 9 bases map to TRBD2. The germline gives CDR1 SGDLS, CDR2 YYNGEE. V gave up 0 bases and J gave up 1 base; unmatched junction bases: 4. CDR3 size: 16 residues. DNA of the CDR3: TGTGCCAGCAGCGTAGCCCCTAGCGGGATCCAAGAGACCCAGTACTTC. Translated: CASSVAPSGIQETQYF.

About this clonotype: Given a much more abundant clone one base away, this may be a read error. This chain uses TRBV29-1 with TRBJ2-1, with 10 bases identical to TRBD2. This CDR3 contains 15 residues. CDR1 is SQVTM, CDR2 ANQGSEA, per germline. CDR3 sequence (DNA): TGTGCCTGGAGTGATGGACTAGCGGATGCCTACGAGCAGTTCTTC. Translation gives CAWSDGLADAYEQFF.

The V call is TRBV19, the J call TRBJ1-4; D not certain. V was clipped by 5 bases and J by 16 bases, with 14 bases between them. Looked up from germline, CDR1 is LNHDA and CDR2 is SQIVND (reference sequence). The CDR3 covers 11 residues. In nucleotides, the CDR3 is TGTGCCAGTAGTGCAGGAGAGTATCAGTTTTTT. Amino acid sequence: CASSAGEYQFF. Variable domain in full (rest from reference TRBV19 and TRBJ1-4): DGGITQSPKYLFRKEGQNVTLSCEQNLNHDAMYWYRQDPGQGLRLIYYSQIVNDFQKGDIAEGYSVSREKKESFPLTVTSAQKNPTAFYLCASSAGEYQFFGSGTQLSVL.

The J gene is TRBJ1-2, the V gene TRBV29-1; TRBD1 matches at 7 bases. The germline CDR1 and CDR2 sequences are SQVTM and ANQGSEA. CDR3 length equals 13 residues. V lost 6 bases, J lost 3 bases, and 7 bases stayed unmatched. CDR3 residues: CSVDTTGDYGYTF. DNA of the CDR3: TGCAGCGTCGACACCACAGGGGACTATGGCTACACCTTC. The full variable domain, in which reference TRBV29-1 and TRBJ1-2 provide the parts outside the CDR3, is SAVISQKPSRDICQRGTSLTIQCQVDSQVTMMFWYRQQPGQSLTLIATANQGSEATYESGFVIDKFPISRPNLTFSTLTVSNMSPEDSSIYLCSVDTTGDYGYTFGSGTRLTVV.

This clonotype was counted many times. The rearrangement links TRBV20-1 to TRBJ1-2, with 9 nucleotides matching TRBD1. With 1 base clipped from V and 1 base from J, the junction kept 4 bases outside the gene matches. This CDR3 contains 15 residues. Germline V CDR1 and CDR2: DFQATT, SNEGSKA (reference sequence). The CDR3 protein is CSARVWTGDNYGYTF. The CDR3 DNA reads as TGCAGTGCTAGAGTTTGGACAGGGGATAACTATGGCTACACCTTC.

This clonotype was detected ten times or more. The rearrangement links TRBV19 to TRBJ2-2; perhaps D is TRBD1 or TRBD2 (6 bases each). The V end was cut by 3 bases, the J end by 3 bases, with 14 bases between. Germline-derived CDR1 and CDR2 are LNHDA and SQIVND (reference sequence). The CDR3 has 16 residues. CDR3 DNA sequence: TGTGCCAGTAGTATCGGCAGGGGAGGTTACACCGGGGAGCTGTTTTTT. Its translation is CASSIGRGGYTGELFF.

This clonotype was counted many times. The chain employs TRBV5-1 and TRBJ2-3, with no clear D. The CDR3 covers 14 residues. V dropped 2 bases and J dropped 0 bases, with 7 bases sitting between them. Germline V lookup: CDR1 SGHRS, CDR2 YFSETQ. CDR3 in DNA: TGCGCCAGCAGCTTTGAAGTTAGCACAGATACGCAGTATTTT. Protein: CASSFEVSTDTQYF.

V usage is TRBV7-2 and J usage is TRBJ2-1; no clear D. The CDR3 is 14 residues long. CDR1 and CDR2 (germline): SGHTA, FQGNSA. The V gene lost 0 bases and the J gene lost 10 bases, with 13 bases spanning the gap. The CDR3 is CASSLAHTQDEQFF. CDR3 bases: TGTGCCAGCAGCTTAGCGCATACGCAAGACGAGCAGTTCTTC.